This T cell receptor beta chain stems from a study of T cell responses to AZD1222 COVID-19 vaccine. The V segment lost 6 bases and the J segment 8 bases; nucleotides outside the gene matches: 7. The CDR3 runs to 13 residues. Per germline, CDR1 MNHNY and CDR2 SVGAGI (reference sequence). Libraries were prepared by immunoSEQ multiplex PCR; TCRdb keeps only in-frame clonotypes and omits some of them. There are 150,000 or so clones in the sample; around 92% occur only once, and 1.1% lies in the top ten. Material: peripheral blood, obtained 28 days after the second AZD1222 dose. The receptor's source is an adult who received the AZD1222 COVID-19 vaccine. The chain is built from TRBV6-6 and TRBJ1-2; the match to TRBD1 covers 9 bases. As DNA, the CDR3 is TGTGCCAGCAGAACCGGGACAGGGCACGGCTACACCTTC. Protein: CASRTGTGHGYTF.